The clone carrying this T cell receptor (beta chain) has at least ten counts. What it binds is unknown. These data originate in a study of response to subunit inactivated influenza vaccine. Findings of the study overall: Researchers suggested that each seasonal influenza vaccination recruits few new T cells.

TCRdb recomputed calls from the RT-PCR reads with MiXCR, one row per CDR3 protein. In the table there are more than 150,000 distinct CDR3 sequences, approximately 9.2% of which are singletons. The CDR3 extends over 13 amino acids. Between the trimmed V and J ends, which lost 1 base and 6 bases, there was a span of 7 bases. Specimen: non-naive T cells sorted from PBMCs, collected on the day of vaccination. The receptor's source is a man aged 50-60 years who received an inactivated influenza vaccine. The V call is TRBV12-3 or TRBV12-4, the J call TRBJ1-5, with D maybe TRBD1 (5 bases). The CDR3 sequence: CASSLGGGQPQHF. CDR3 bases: TGTGCCAGCAGTTTAGGGGGCGGTCAGCCCCAGCATTTT.